The 10 T cell receptor beta chains listed next were all sequenced from one sample in a study of blood T cell repertoires in COVID-19. Produced via immunoSEQ multiplex PCR; TCRdb's table is partial and in-frame only. This sample has under 450,000 clones, with about 91% found just once. Specimen: peripheral blood. The source is a woman aged 50 to 60 with COVID-19, enrolled during active disease.

The chain couples TRBV11-2 to TRBJ1-2; D may be TRBD1 (6 bases). Germline values: CDR1 SGHAT, CDR2 FQNNGV. V was cut by 0 bases and J by 7 bases, with 9 bases left in between. The CDR3 contains 13 residues. The CDR3 protein is CASSLEGARGYTF. DNA for the CDR3: TGTGCCAGCAGCTTAGAGGGGGCGCGTGGCTACACCTTC.

This clone appeared a single time. The chain links TRBV5-4 to TRBJ1-3; D perhaps matches TRBD1 (5 bases). CDR1 is SGHNT and CDR2 is YYREEE in the germline V gene (reference sequence). CDR3 length: 16 residues. V lost 1 base, J lost 2 bases, and 13 bases lay in between. In nucleotides, the CDR3 is TGTGCCAGCAGCTTGCTTCAGGCAGGGCCTGGAAACACCATATATTTT. This sequence encodes CASSLLQAGPGNTIYF.

This rearrangement joins TRBV24-1 to TRBJ2-5; D may be TRBD1 (5 bases). CDR1 and CDR2 from the germline V gene are KGHDR and SFDVKD. The CDR3 is 14 amino acids. Trimming took off 3 bases at V and 5 bases at J, with 12 bases between the two ends. CDR3 DNA sequence: TGTGCCACCAGTGATGTAGGGGTGCAGGAGACCCAGTACTTC. Translating it yields CATSDVGVQETQYF.

V and J are TRBV7-9 and TRBJ1-2; D perhaps matches TRBD1 (6 bases). V was clipped by 5 bases and J by 4 bases, with 17 bases between them. The length of the CDR3 is 15 residues. Germline values: CDR1 SEHNR, CDR2 FQNEAQ (reference sequence). The CDR3: CASSPQGLTSYGYTF. CDR3 in DNA: TGTGCCAGCAGCCCCCAGGGGCTAACGTCCTATGGCTACACCTTC. Full variable domain (remainder filled in from reference TRBV7-9 and TRBJ1-2): DTGVSQNPRHKITKRGQNVTFRCDPISEHNRLYWYRQTLGQGPEFLTYFQNEAQLEKSRLLSDRFSAERPKGSFSTLEIQRTEQGDSAMYLCASSPQGLTSYGYTFGSGTRLTVV.

The chain combines TRBV2 with TRBJ1-1; no clear D. V lost 7 bases to trimming and J lost 2 bases, with 14 bases between them. The CDR3 has 14 amino acids. Per germline, CDR1 SNHLY and CDR2 FYNNEI. Here the CDR3 reads CASNRPDPNTEAFF. The CDR3 DNA is TGTGCCAGCAATCGTCCAGATCCAAACACTGAAGCTTTCTTT.

J is TRBJ2-2 and V is TRBV13; unclear D gene. Germline CDR1 PRHDT, CDR2 FYEKMQ (reference sequence). The CDR3 is 15 amino acids. Trimming stripped 2 bases from V and 6 bases from J, with 13 bases between. The CDR3 bases are TGTGCCAGCAGCTTATCCCCCCAGGCCGCCGGGGAGCTGTTTTTT. Translation gives CASSLSPQAAGELFF.

This clone was seen more than once but under ten times. The chain couples TRBV6-2 or TRBV6-3 to TRBJ1-1; TRBD1 matches at 12 bases. This CDR3 is built from 15 residues. V gave up 4 bases and J gave up 3 bases; unmatched junction bases: 3. Per the germline V gene, CDR1 is MNHEY and CDR2 is SVGEGT. The chain's CDR3 is CASSFGTGGDTEAFF. The CDR3 coding sequence is TGTGCCAGCAGTTTCGGGACAGGGGGCGACACTGAAGCTTTCTTT.

This clone is a singleton in its sample. The chain couples TRBV20-1 to TRBJ2-3; 9 bases are shared with TRBD2. CDR1 and CDR2 from the germline V gene are DFQATT and SNEGSKA (reference sequence). There are 14 residues in the CDR3. V trimming: 3 bases; J trimming: 10 bases; junction bases outside the gene matches: 11. CDR3 in amino acids: CSASPASGVRAQYF. CDR3 coding DNA: TGCAGTGCTAGTCCGGCTAGCGGGGTGAGGGCGCAGTATTTT.

J is TRBJ1-5 and V is TRBV27, with D perhaps TRBD1 (5 bases). This CDR3 is built from 15 residues. V lost 3 bases and J 3 bases, leaving 12 bases between the germline ends. Germline loops: CDR1 MNHEY, CDR2 SMNVEV (reference sequence). The CDR3: CASSLGGPLNQPQHF. The CDR3 DNA reads as TGTGCCAGCAGTTTGGGGGGACCGCTCAATCAGCCCCAGCATTTT.

The V call is TRBV20-1, the J call TRBJ2-4; 8 positions match TRBD1. Germline CDR1 is DFQATT and CDR2 is SNEGSKA (reference sequence). The V and J ends lost 3 bases and 1 base, in that order; junction bases with no gene match: 5. This CDR3 region has 15 residues. The CDR3 protein is CSASPPGGAKNIQYF. As DNA, the CDR3 is TGCAGTGCTAGTCCGCCAGGGGGCGCCAAAAACATTCAGTACTTC.